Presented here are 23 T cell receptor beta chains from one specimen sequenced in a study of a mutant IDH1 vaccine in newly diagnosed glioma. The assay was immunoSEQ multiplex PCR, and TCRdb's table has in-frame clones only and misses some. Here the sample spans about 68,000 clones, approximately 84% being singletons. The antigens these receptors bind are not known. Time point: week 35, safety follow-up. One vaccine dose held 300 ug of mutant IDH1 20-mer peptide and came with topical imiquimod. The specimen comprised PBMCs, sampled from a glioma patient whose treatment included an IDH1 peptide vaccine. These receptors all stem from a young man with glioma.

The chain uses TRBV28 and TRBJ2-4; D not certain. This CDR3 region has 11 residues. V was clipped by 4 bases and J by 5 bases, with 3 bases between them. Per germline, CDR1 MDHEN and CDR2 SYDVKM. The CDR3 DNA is TGTGCCAGCAGTTCCCAAAACATTCAGTACTTC. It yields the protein CASSSQNIQYF.

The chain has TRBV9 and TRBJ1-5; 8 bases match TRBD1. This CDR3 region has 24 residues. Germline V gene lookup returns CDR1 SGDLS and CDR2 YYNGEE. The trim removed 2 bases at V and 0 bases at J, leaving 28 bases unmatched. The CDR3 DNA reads TGTGCCAGCAGCGTCCCCCCTCGTCCGGGCTATCATCGGACAGGGCTGTATAGCAATCAGCCCCAGCATTTT. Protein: CASSVPPRPGYHRTGLYSNQPQHF.

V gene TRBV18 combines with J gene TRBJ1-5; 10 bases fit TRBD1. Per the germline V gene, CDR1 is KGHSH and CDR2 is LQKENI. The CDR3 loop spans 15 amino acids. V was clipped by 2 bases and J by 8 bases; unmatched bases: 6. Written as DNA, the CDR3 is TGTGCCAGCTCACCAATGGGACAGGGGAGTAAGCCCCAGCATTTT. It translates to CASSPMGQGSKPQHF. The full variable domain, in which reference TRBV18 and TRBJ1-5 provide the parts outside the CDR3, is NAGVMQNPRHLVRRRGQEARLRCSPMKGHSHVYWYRQLPEEGLKFMVYLQKENIIDESGMPKERFSAEFPKEGPSILRIQQVVRGDSAAYFCASSPMGQGSKPQHFGDGTRLSIL.

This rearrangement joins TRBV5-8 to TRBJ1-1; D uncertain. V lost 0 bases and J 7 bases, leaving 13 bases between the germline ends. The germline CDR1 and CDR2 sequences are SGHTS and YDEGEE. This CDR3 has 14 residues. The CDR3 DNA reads TGTGCCAGCAGCTTGGGAGCGGTAAGGATTGAAGCTTTCTTT. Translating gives CASSLGAVRIEAFF.

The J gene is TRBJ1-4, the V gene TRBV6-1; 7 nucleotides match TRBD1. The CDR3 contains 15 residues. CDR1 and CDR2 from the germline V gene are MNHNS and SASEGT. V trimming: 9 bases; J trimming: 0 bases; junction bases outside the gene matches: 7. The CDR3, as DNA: TGTGCCAGTCGGCAGGGGGTTTCAACTAATGAAAAACTGTTTTTT. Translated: CASRQGVSTNEKLFF.

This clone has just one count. The CDR3 nucleotides are TGTGCCAGCAGTTTCAGGCCGTCAAGAGAGACCCAGTACTTC. Its translation is CASSFRPSRETQYF. The rearrangement uses TRBV27 and TRBJ2-5; D remains ambiguous. V lost 3 bases and J lost 4, with 12 bases in between. The CDR3 is 14 amino acids. The germline V gene encodes CDR1 MNHEY and CDR2 SMNVEV (reference sequence).

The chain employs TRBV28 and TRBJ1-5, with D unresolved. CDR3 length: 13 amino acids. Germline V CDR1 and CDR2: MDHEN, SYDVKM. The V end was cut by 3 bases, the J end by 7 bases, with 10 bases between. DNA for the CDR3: TGTGCCAGCAGTTTTTATCAAGGGCAGCCCCAGCATTTT. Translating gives CASSFYQGQPQHF.

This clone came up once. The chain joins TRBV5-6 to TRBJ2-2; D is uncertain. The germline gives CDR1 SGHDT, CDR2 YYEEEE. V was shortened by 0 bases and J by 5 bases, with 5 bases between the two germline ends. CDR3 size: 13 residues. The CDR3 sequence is CASSLAATGELFF. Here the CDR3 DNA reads TGTGCCAGCAGCTTGGCGGCAACCGGGGAGCTGTTTTTT. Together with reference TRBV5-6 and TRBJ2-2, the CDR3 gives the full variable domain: DAGVTQSPTHLIKTRGQQVTLRCSPKSGHDTVSWYQQALGQGPQFIFQYYEEEERQRGNFPDRFSGHQFPNYSSELNVNALLLGDSALYLCASSLAATGELFFGEGSRLTVL.

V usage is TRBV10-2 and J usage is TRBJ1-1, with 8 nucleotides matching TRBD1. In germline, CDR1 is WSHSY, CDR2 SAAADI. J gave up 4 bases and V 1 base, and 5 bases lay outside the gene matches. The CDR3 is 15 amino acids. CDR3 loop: CASSEWGTGSTEAFF. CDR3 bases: TGCGCCAGCAGTGAGTGGGGGACAGGAAGCACTGAAGCTTTCTTT.

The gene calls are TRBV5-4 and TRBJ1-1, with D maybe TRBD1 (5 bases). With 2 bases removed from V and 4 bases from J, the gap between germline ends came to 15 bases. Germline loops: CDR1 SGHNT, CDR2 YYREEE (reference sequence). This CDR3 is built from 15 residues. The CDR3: CASSLRFSGPTEAFF. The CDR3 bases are TGTGCCAGCAGCTTAAGATTTTCAGGGCCCACTGAAGCTTTCTTT.

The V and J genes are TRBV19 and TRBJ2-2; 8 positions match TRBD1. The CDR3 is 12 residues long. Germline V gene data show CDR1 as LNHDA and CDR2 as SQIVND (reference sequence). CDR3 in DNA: TGTGGGACAGGGCCTTCCACCGGGGAGCTGTTTTTT. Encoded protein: CGTGPSTGELFF.

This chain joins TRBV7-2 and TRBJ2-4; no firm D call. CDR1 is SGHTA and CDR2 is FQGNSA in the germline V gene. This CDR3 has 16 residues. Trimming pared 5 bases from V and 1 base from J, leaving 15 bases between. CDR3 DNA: TGTGCCAGCAGCGGTCACGGTGGCGGCGCCAAAAACATTCAGTACTTC. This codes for CASSGHGGGAKNIQYF. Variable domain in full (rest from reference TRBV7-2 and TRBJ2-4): GAGVSQSPSNKVTEKGKDVELRCDPISGHTALYWYRQSLGQGLEFLIYFQGNSAPDKSGLPSDRFSAERTGGSVSTLTIQRTQQEDSAVYLCASSGHGGGAKNIQYFGAGTRLSVL.

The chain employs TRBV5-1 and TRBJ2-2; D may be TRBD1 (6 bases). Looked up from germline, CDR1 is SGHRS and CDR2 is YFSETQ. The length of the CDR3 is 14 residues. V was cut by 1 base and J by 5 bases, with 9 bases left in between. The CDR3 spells CASSLHRETGELFF. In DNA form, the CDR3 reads TGCGCCAGCAGCTTGCACAGGGAAACCGGGGAGCTGTTTTTT.

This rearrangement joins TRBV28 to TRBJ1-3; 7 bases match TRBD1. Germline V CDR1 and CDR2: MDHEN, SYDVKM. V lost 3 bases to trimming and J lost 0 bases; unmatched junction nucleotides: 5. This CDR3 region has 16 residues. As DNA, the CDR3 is TGTGCCAGCAGTTTGACAGGGATCAACTCTGGAAACACCATATATTTT. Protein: CASSLTGINSGNTIYF.

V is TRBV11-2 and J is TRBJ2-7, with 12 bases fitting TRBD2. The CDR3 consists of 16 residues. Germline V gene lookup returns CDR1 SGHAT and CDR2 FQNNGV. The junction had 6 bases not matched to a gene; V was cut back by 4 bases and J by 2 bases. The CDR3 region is CASSSDRTSGAYEQYF. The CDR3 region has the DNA TGTGCCAGCAGCTCCGACCGGACTAGCGGGGCCTACGAGCAGTACTTC.

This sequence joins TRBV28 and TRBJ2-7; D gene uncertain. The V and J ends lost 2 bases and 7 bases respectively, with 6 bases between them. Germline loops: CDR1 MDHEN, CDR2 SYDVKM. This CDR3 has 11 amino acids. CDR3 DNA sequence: TGTGCCAGCAGTTTACTCGGGGAGCAGTACTTC. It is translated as CASSLLGEQYF.

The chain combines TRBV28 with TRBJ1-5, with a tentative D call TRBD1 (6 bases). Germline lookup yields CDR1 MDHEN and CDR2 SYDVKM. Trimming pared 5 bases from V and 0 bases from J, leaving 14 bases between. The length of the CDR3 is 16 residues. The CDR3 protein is CASSVPTGNSNQPQHF. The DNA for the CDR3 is TGTGCCAGCAGTGTACCGACAGGAAATAGCAATCAGCCCCAGCATTTT. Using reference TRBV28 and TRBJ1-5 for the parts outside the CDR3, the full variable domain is DVKVTQSSRYLVKRTGEKVFLECVQDMDHENMFWYRQDPGLGLRLIYFSYDVKMKEKGDIPEGYSVSREKKERFSLILESASTNQTSMYLCASSVPTGNSNQPQHFGDGTRLSIL.

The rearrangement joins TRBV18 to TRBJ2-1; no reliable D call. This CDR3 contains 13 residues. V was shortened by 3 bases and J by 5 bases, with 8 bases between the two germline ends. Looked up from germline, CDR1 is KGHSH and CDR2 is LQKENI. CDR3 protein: CASSPLTDNEQFF. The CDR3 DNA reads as TGTGCCAGCTCACCTCTTACTGACAATGAGCAGTTCTTC.

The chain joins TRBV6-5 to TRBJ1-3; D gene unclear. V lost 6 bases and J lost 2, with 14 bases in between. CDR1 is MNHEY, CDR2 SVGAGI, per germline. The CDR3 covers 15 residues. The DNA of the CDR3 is TGTGCCAGCAGCCCCGGGAGGAAAGCTGGAAACACCATATATTTT. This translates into CASSPGRKAGNTIYF.

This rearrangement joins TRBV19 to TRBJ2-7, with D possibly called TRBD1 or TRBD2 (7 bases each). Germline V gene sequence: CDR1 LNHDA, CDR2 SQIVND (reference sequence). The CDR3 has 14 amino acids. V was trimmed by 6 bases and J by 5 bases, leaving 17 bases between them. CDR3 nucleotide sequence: TGTGCCAGTAGCGCCACTCAGGGGGGGGACGAGCAGTACTTC. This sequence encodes CASSATQGGDEQYF.

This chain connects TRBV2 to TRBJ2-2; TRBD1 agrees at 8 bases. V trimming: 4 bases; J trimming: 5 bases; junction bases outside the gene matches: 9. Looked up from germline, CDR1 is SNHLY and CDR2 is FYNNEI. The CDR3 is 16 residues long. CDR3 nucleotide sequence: TGTGCCAGCAGTGGGGGGACAGGCCGTGGGACCGGGGAGCTGTTTTTT. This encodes CASSGGTGRGTGELFF.

CDR3 protein: CAITGRGRTDTQYF. In nucleotides, the CDR3 is TGTGCCATAACTGGCAGGGGGAGAACAGATACGCAGTATTTT. This sequence joins TRBV11-2 and TRBJ2-3, with TRBD1 matching 7 bases. V lost 10 bases, J lost 3 bases, and 10 bases stayed unmatched. CDR1 and CDR2 from the germline V gene are SGHAT and FQNNGV. The CDR3 contains 14 residues.

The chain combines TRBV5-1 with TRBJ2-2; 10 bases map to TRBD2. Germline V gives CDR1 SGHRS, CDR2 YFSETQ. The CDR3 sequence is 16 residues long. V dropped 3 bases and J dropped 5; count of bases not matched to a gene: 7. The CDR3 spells CASSYLAGGTTGELFF. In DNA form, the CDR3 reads TGCGCCAGCAGCTACTTAGCGGGAGGTACGACCGGGGAGCTGTTTTTT.